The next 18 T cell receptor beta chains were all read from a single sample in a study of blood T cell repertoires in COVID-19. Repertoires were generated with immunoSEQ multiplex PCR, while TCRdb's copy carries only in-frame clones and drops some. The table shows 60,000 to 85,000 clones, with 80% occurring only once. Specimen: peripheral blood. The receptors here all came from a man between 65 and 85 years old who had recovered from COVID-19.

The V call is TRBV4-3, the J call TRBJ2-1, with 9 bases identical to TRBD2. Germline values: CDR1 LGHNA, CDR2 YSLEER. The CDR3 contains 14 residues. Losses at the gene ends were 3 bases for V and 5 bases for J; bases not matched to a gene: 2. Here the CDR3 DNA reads TGCGCCAGCAGCCAGGCTAGCGGGGACAATGAGCAGTTCTTC. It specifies CASSQASGDNEQFF.

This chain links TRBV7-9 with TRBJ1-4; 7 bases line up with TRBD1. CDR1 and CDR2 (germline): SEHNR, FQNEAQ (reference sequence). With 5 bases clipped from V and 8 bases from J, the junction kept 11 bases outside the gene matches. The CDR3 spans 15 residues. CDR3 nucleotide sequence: TGTGCCAGCAGCCGCCAGACAGGGAGTGGGGAAAAACTGTTTTTT. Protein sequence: CASSRQTGSGEKLFF.

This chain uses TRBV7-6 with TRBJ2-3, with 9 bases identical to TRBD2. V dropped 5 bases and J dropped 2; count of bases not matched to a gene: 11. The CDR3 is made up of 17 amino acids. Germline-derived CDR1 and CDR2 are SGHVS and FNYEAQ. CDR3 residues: CASSHGRLAGITDTQYF. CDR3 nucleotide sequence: TGTGCCAGCAGCCACGGACGGCTAGCGGGGATCACAGATACGCAGTATTTT.

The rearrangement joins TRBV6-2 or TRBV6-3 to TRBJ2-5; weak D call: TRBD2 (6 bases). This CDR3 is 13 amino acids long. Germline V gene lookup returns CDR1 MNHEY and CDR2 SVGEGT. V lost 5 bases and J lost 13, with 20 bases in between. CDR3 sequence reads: CASSLSQELAAYF. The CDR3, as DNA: TGTGCCAGCAGTCTCTCCCAAGAATTAGCGGCGTACTTC.

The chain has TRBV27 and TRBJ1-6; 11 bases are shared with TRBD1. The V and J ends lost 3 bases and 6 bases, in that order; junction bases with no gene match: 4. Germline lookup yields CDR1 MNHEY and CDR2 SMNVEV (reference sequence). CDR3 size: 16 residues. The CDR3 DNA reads TGTGCCAGCAGTTTCCGGACAGGGGGCTTTAATTCACCCCTCCACTTT. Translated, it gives CASSFRTGGFNSPLHF.

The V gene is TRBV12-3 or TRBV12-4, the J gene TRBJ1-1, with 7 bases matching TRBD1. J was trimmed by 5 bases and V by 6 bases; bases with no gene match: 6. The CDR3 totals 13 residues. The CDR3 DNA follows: TGTGCCAGCAGCCAGGACAGGTCTACTGAAGCTTTCTTT. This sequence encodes CASSQDRSTEAFF.

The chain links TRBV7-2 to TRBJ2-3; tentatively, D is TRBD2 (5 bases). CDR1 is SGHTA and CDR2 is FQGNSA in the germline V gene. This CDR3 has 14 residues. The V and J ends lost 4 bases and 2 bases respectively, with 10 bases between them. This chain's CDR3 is CASSSRTYTDTQYF. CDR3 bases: TGTGCCAGCAGCTCAAGGACTTACACAGATACGCAGTATTTT.

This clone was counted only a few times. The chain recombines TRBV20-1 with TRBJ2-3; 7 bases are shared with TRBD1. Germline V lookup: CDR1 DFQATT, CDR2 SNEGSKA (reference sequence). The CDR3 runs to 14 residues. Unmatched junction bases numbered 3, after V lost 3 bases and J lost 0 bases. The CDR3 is CSASQTGSTDTQYF. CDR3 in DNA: TGCAGTGCTAGTCAGACAGGGAGCACAGATACGCAGTATTTT.

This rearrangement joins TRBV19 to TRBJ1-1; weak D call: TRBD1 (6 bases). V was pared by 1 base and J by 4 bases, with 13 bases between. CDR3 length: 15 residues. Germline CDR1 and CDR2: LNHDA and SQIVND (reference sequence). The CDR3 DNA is TGTGCCAGTAGTATAGCGTCGGCAGGGGTCACTGAAGCTTTCTTT. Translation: CASSIASAGVTEAFF.

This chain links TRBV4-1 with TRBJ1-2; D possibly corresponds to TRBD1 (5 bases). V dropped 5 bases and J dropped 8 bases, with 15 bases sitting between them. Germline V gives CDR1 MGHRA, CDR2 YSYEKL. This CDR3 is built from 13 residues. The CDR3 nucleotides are TGCGCCAGCAGCTTTAAGACAGATAACGGCTACACCTTC. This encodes CASSFKTDNGYTF.

In DNA form, the CDR3 reads TGTGCCAGTACAGGGTTCTCTGGAAACACCATATATTTT. This sequence encodes CASTGFSGNTIYF. This rearrangement joins TRBV19 to TRBJ1-3; possibly TRBD1 for D (5 bases). Trimming shortened V by 7 bases and J by 0 bases, and 7 bases separated the two germline ends. Germline lookup yields CDR1 LNHDA and CDR2 SQIVND (reference sequence). The CDR3 sequence is 13 residues long. Supplemented by reference TRBV19 and TRBJ1-3, the full variable domain reads DGGITQSPKYLFRKEGQNVTLSCEQNLNHDAMYWYRQDPGQGLRLIYYSQIVNDFQKGDIAEGYSVSREKKESFPLTVTSAQKNPTAFYLCASTGFSGNTIYFGEGSWLTVV.

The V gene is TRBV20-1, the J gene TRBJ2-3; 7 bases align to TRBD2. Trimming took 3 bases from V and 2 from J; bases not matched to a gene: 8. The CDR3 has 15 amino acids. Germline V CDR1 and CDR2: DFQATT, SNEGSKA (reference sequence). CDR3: CSASIASGYTDTQYF. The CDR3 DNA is TGCAGTGCTAGTATAGCTAGCGGCTACACAGATACGCAGTATTTT.

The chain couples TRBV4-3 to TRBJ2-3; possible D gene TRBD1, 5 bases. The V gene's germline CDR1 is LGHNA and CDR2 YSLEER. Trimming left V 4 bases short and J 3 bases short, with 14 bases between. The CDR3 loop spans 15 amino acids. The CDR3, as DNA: TGCGCCAGCAGCCCCGGCCAGGGCCAAACAGATACGCAGTATTTT. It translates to CASSPGQGQTDTQYF.

CDR3 protein: CASSPRGSGRATYNEQFF. As DNA, the CDR3 is TGTGCCAGCAGCCCGCGGGGTAGCGGGAGGGCCACCTACAATGAGCAGTTCTTC. The chain carries TRBV7-2 and TRBJ2-1; the match to TRBD2 covers 11 bases. The CDR3 totals 18 residues. Trimming removed 5 bases from V and 2 bases from J; junction bases left unmatched: 11. The germline V gene encodes CDR1 SGHTA and CDR2 FQGNSA.

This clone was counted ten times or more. CDR3 amino acids: CASSLVSPLRTTLSSGNTIYF. The DNA of the CDR3 is TGCGCCAGCAGCTTGGTCTCTCCCCTCAGGACTACTTTGAGCTCTGGAAACACCATATATTTT. The V gene is TRBV5-1, the J gene TRBJ1-3; D unclear. This CDR3 comprises 21 residues. The germline gives CDR1 SGHRS, CDR2 YFSETQ. V was clipped by 0 bases and J by 0 bases, with 25 bases between them.

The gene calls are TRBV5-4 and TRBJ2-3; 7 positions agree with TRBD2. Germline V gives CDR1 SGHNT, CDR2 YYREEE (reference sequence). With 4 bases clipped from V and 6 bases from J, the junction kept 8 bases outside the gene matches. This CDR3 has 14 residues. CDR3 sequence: CASSTPTSADTQYF. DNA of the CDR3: TGTGCCAGCAGCACCCCCACTAGCGCTGATACGCAGTATTTT.

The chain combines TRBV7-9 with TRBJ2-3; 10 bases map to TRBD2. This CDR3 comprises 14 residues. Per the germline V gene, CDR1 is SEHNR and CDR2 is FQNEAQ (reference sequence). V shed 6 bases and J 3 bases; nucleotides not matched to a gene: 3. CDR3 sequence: CASRPGLATDTQYF. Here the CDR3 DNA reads TGTGCCAGCAGACCGGGACTAGCGACAGATACGCAGTATTTT.

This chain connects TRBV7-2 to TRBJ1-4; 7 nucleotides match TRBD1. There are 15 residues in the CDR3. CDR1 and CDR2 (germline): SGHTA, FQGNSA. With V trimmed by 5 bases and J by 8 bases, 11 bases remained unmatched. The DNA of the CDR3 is TGTGCCAGCAGCCCGCAGGAGGGGGCAAAGGAAAAACTGTTTTTT. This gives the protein CASSPQEGAKEKLFF. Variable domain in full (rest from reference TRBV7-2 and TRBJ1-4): GAGVSQSPSNKVTEKGKDVELRCDPISGHTALYWYRQSLGQGLEFLIYFQGNSAPDKSGLPSDRFSAERTGGSVSTLTIQRTQQEDSAVYLCASSPQEGAKEKLFFGSGTQLSVL.